The 18 T cell receptor beta chains in this list originate from one sample, sequenced in a study of control samples from healthy donors and cancer patients. This table comes from immunoSEQ multiplex PCR, and its TCRdb copy is limited to in-frame clones, with some not included. The table lists 190,000 or so clones, 80% to 95% of them singletons. Sequenced material: blood. These receptors all stem from a man aged 18 to 29 in good health.

The chain employs TRBV18 and TRBJ1-5; TRBD1 aligns across 7 bases. Germline CDR1 KGHSH, CDR2 LQKENI. The CDR3 has 16 residues. With 2 bases clipped from V and 2 bases from J, the junction kept 6 bases outside the gene matches. CDR3 residues: CASSPESGGGNQPQHF. CDR3 nucleotide sequence: TGTGCCAGCTCACCAGAATCAGGGGGTGGCAATCAGCCCCAGCATTTT.

V usage is TRBV5-1 and J usage is TRBJ1-1; 9 nucleotides match TRBD1. CDR1 SGHRS and CDR2 YFSETQ come from the germline V gene. This CDR3 has 14 residues. Trimming cost V 1 base and J 8 bases; bases outside gene matches: 6. The CDR3 DNA is TGCGCCAGCAGCTTGATGGGGACAGGGACGGAAGCTTTCTTT. Residues: CASSLMGTGTEAFF.

The table lists this clone with a few counts. The J gene is TRBJ1-6, the V gene TRBV2; 9 bases are shared with TRBD1. Trimming took 6 bases from V and 10 from J; bases not matched to a gene: 7. Germline lookup yields CDR1 SNHLY and CDR2 FYNNEI. This CDR3 has 14 residues. CDR3 nucleotide sequence: TGTGCCAGCAGGGTAACAGGGGGCGGATCACCCCTCCACTTT. It codes for CASRVTGGGSPLHF.

The chain is built from TRBV18 and TRBJ2-2; maybe TRBD2 (5 bases). The CDR3 is 15 residues long. The germline gives CDR1 KGHSH, CDR2 LQKENI. V lost 3 bases, J lost 4 bases, and 12 bases lay in between. CDR3 in DNA: TGTGCCAGCTCACCGTCGAGGGTGGCCACCGGGGAGCTGTTTTTT. This translates into CASSPSRVATGELFF.

CDR3 bases: TGCGCCAGCGGAGGAGGGGGCCTTCGTGCTTCCGAGCAGTACTTC. It specifies CASGGGGLRASEQYF. This chain connects TRBV5-1 to TRBJ2-7; TRBD1 is a possible D gene (7 bases). V was trimmed by 7 bases and J by 6 bases, leaving 23 bases between them. CDR1 and CDR2 from the germline V gene are SGHRS and YFSETQ. The CDR3 runs to 15 residues. Based on the CDR3 plus reference TRBV5-1 and TRBJ2-7, the full variable domain is KAGVTQTPRYLIKTRGQQVTLSCSPISGHRSVSWYQQTPGQGLQFLFEYFSETQRNKGNFPGRFSGRQFSNSRSEMNVSTLELGDSALYLCASGGGGLRASEQYFGPGTRLTVT.

V usage is TRBV7-2 and J usage is TRBJ2-5; D gene uncertain. The V end was cut by 5 bases, the J end by 5 bases, with 12 bases between. The germline CDR1 and CDR2 sequences are SGHTA and FQGNSA. CDR3 length equals 13 residues. The CDR3 protein is CASSPRNGETQYF. The CDR3 nucleotides read TGTGCCAGCAGCCCTAGAAACGGGGAGACCCAGTACTTC.

V and J are TRBV12-5 and TRBJ2-7; no clear D gene. CDR3 length: 12 amino acids. Per germline, CDR1 LGHNT and CDR2 FRNRAP. Trimming removed 9 bases from V and 4 bases from J, with 13 bases in between. The CDR3 DNA reads as TGTGCTAGCTCCCTGGGCCTTTACGAGCAGTACTTC. It encodes CASSLGLYEQYF. The full variable domain, completed using reference TRBV12-5 and TRBJ2-7, is DARVTQTPRHKVTEMGQEVTMRCQPILGHNTVFWYRQTMMQGLELLAYFRNRAPLDDSGMPKDRFSAEMPDATLATLKIQPSEPRDSAVYFCASSLGLYEQYFGPGTRLTVT.

DNA for the CDR3: TGTGCCAGCTCACAGGGGGGGAACACTGAAGCTTTCTTT. The encoded protein is CASSQGGNTEAFF. V gene TRBV18 combines with J gene TRBJ1-1; D possibly corresponds to TRBD1 (6 bases). The germline V and J ends were trimmed by 4 bases and 1 base, with 7 bases remaining between them. This CDR3 comprises 13 residues. CDR1 and CDR2 from the germline V gene are KGHSH and LQKENI.

The chain joins TRBV11-2 to TRBJ2-1; 10 bases line up with TRBD1. The CDR3 runs 19 residues. Trimming at V came to 2 bases and at J to 0 bases, leaving 10 bases not matched to a gene. Germline values: CDR1 SGHAT, CDR2 FQNNGV. The CDR3 protein is CASSLRPGQGLSSYNEQFF. In DNA form, the CDR3 reads TGTGCCAGCAGCTTAAGGCCGGGACAGGGGCTGAGCTCCTACAATGAGCAGTTCTTC.

The chain is built from TRBV6-4 and TRBJ2-1; TRBD2 agrees at 7 bases. Germline CDR1 is MRHNA and CDR2 is SNTAGT. The CDR3 runs to 15 residues. J lost 0 bases, V lost 4 bases, and 3 bases had no gene match. CDR3 sequence reads: CASSAVAGSYNEQFF. The CDR3 DNA reads as TGTGCCAGCAGTGCCGTAGCGGGCTCCTACAATGAGCAGTTCTTC.

CDR3 loop: CAWSPSTGNTIYF. The CDR3 DNA follows: TGTGCCTGGAGCCCGAGTACTGGAAACACCATATATTTT. This chain uses TRBV30 with TRBJ1-3, with D unresolved. Germline assignment: CDR1 GTSNPN and CDR2 SVGIG (reference sequence). The germline V and J ends were trimmed by 3 bases and 2 bases, with 8 bases remaining between them. This CDR3 spans 13 amino acids.

The chain links TRBV24-1 to TRBJ2-3, with 7 bases identical to TRBD1. Germline V gene lookup returns CDR1 KGHDR and CDR2 SFDVKD. The CDR3 covers 18 residues. J gave up 2 bases and V 1 base, and 11 bases lay outside the gene matches. The CDR3 loop reads CATSDFKGGAEDTDTQYF. The CDR3 DNA reads TGTGCCACCAGTGATTTTAAAGGGGGCGCAGAGGACACAGATACGCAGTATTTT.

V and J are TRBV5-6 and TRBJ1-5; D unclear. Germline CDR1 and CDR2: SGHDT and YYEEEE. V was pared by 3 bases and J by 5 bases, with 15 bases between. CDR3 length: 15 residues. As DNA, the CDR3 is TGTGCCAGCAGCTCATCAGGTCTCGGGGATCAGCCCCAGCATTTT. Its translation is CASSSSGLGDQPQHF.

This chain joins TRBV3-1 (or the pseudogene TRBV3-2) and TRBJ1-5, with 10 bases identical to TRBD1. Germline trimming cut 6 bases from V and 6 bases from J; bases unmatched to any gene: 8. This CDR3 has 15 amino acids. Germline V gene sequence: CDR1 LGHDT, CDR2 YNNKEL (reference sequence). This chain's CDR3 is CASSQTGGAGQPQHF. The CDR3 DNA sequence: TGTGCCAGCAGTCAGACAGGGGGCGCCGGTCAGCCCCAGCATTTT.

In its sample, this clone was seen once. The V gene is TRBV24-1, the J gene TRBJ1-2; perhaps TRBD1 as D (6 bases). The CDR3 is 13 residues long. Trimming took 0 bases from V and 8 from J, leaving 9 bases between them. CDR1 is KGHDR, CDR2 SFDVKD, per germline. CDR3 residues: CATSDLGQGGYTF. CDR3 bases: TGTGCCACCAGTGATTTGGGTCAGGGGGGCTACACCTTC.

The rearrangement links TRBV2 to TRBJ2-7, with 8 bases matching TRBD1. Germline V gene data show CDR1 as SNHLY and CDR2 as FYNNEI. This CDR3 is built from 13 residues. V was pared by 3 bases and J by 3 bases, with 1 base of the junction left unmatched. The CDR3 protein is CASSEDRVYEQYF. The CDR3 DNA sequence: TGTGCCAGCAGTGAGGACAGGGTCTACGAGCAGTACTTC.

The rearrangement uses TRBV27 and TRBJ1-1; TRBD1 matches 7 bases. Germline values: CDR1 MNHEY, CDR2 SMNVEV (reference sequence). With V trimmed by 6 bases and J by 1 base, 8 bases remained unmatched. This CDR3 comprises 15 residues. The CDR3 loop reads CASSRRGGTNTEAFF. CDR3 nucleotide sequence: TGTGCCAGCAGCCGCAGGGGGGGTACGAACACTGAAGCTTTCTTT.

The J gene is TRBJ2-3, the V gene TRBV5-1; 8 nucleotides line up with TRBD2. The CDR3 totals 17 residues. Germline trimming cut 1 base from V and 3 bases from J; bases unmatched to any gene: 10. Germline V gene sequence: CDR1 SGHRS, CDR2 YFSETQ. The CDR3 loop is CASSLRGGGLPTDTQYF. The CDR3 region has the DNA TGCGCCAGCAGCTTGAGGGGCGGGGGGCTTCCAACAGATACGCAGTATTTT.